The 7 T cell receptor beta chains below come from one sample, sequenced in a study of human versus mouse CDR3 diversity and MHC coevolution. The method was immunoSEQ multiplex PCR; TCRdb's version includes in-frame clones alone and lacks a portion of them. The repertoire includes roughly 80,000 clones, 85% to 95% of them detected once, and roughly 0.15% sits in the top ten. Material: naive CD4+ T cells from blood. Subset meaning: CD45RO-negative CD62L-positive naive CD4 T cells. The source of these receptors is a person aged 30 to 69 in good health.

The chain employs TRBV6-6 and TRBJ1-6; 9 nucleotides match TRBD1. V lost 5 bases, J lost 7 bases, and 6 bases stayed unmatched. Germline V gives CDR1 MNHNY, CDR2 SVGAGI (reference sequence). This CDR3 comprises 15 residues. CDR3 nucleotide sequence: TGTGCCAGCAGTCATCCCGGGACAGGGAATTCACCCCTCCACTTT. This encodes CASSHPGTGNSPLHF.

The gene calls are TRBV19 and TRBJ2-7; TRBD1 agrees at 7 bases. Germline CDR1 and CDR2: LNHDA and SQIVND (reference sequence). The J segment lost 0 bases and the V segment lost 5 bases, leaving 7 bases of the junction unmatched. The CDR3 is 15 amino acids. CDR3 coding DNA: TGTGCCAGTAGTGACCTCGGGACAGTCTCCTACGAGCAGTACTTC. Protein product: CASSDLGTVSYEQYF.

The CDR3 region has the DNA TGTGCCAGCTCACCTCGACTAGCGGCCTCCTACGAGCAGTACTTC. Translated: CASSPRLAASYEQYF. V is TRBV18 and J is TRBJ2-5; 9 nucleotides match TRBD2. The J call may be mistaken, given a closer DNA end match to TRBJ2-7. This CDR3 comprises 15 residues. Germline-derived CDR1 and CDR2 are KGHSH and LQKENI.

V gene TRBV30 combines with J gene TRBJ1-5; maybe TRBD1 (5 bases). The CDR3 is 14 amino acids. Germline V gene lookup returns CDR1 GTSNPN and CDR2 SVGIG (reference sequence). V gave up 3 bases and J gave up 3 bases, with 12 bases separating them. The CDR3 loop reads CAWRGGGNNQPQHF. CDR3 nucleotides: TGTGCCTGGAGGGGCGGGGGGAACAATCAGCCCCAGCATTTT.

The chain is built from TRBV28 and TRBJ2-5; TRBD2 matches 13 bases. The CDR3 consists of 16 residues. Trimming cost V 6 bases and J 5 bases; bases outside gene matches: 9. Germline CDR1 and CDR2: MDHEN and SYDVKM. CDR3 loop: CASSTTSGGAWETQYF. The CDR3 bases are TGTGCCAGCAGCACAACTAGCGGGGGGGCCTGGGAGACCCAGTACTTC.

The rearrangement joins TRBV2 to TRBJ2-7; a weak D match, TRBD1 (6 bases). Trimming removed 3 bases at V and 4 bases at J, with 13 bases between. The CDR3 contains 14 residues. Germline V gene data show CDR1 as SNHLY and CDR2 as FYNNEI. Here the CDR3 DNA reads TGTGCCAGCAGTGACTGGACAGATACTTACGAGCAGTACTTC. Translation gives CASSDWTDTYEQYF.

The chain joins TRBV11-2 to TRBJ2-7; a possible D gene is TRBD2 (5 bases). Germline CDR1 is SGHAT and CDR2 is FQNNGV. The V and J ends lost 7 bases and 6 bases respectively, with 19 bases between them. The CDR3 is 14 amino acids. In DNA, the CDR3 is TGTGCCAGCAAGACGGACTTACTCGCCGCCGAGCAGTACTTC. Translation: CASKTDLLAAEQYF.